This TCR beta chain was identified during a study of early T cells in non-severe SARS-CoV-2 infection (dated by TCRdb to the early 2020s). A note on the overall study: Because TCR sequencing was done on bulk RNA from unsorted whole blood, the alpha and beta chains could not be paired. The study at large found these results: VDJdb matching was skewed toward anti-spike CD8 responses and likely underestimated virus-specific expansions, missing private and CD4 specificities.

Library preparation was by 5' RACE. Sequencing took place on a NextSeq 500. To correct for sequencing error and PCR bias, the TCR library protocol tagged individual cDNA molecules with unique molecular identifiers. Both TCR alpha and beta chains were sequenced, and tight co-correlation was observed between alpha and beta sequence abundances in each sample. The original pipeline was this. Decombinator V4 was used to perform V gene, J gene and CDR3 annotation of TCR sequences. Expanded TCRs were defined as changing significantly between any two time points under a Poisson model with p below 0.0001. TCR abundances were normalised to the total number of TCRs sequenced per sample and expressed as counts per million. TRAV1-2 paired with TRAJ12, TRAJ20 or TRAJ33 defined MAIT TCRs, while TRAV10 paired with TRAJ18 defined iNKT TCRs. VDJdb, accessed 1 November 2021, was searched for CMV, EBV and SARS-CoV-2 annotated TCRs, excluding TCRs annotated for multiple antigens. TCRdb took the public reads, trimmed them with fastp at Q25, ran MiXCR for clone calling and kept in-frame beta chains. All rows with the same CDR3 protein become a single entry with the most common DNA and genes. TCRdb, rather than the study authors, made the V and J calls. Within this sample are roughly 40,000 distinct CDR3 sequences, with approximately 12% of them counted one time only. Of the sample, about 16% is held by the ten largest clones.

A case-control design nested within a healthcare worker cohort in London, UK, was used, with weekly nasopharyngeal swab PCR tests and blood sampling performed. Healthcare workers were recruited between 23 and 31 March 2020, during the week of the UK lockdown, and were followed weekly for up to about 16 weeks. Worth noting for this clonotype: Its antigen remains unidentified. Base qualities are missing; no much larger clone stands one base away.

V gives up 7 bases and J gives up 6 bases, and the segment between their germline ends measures 13 bases. The CDR3 holds 13 amino acids from the cysteine to the phenylalanine. Only the CDR3 DNA is retained, 39 bases long and in frame from the first base. CDR1 is given as MNHEY and CDR2 as SMNVEV, both from the germline V gene (reference sequence). This sequence originates from an adult who was a healthcare worker with PCR-confirmed SARS-CoV-2 infection or an uninfected control (not recorded which). The rearrangement combines TRBV27 with TRBJ2-1, with a weak D call of TRBD2 (7 bases match). Sequenced: whole blood. At the DNA level, the sequence is TGTGCCAGCACACCGGGGGGCGGCAATGAGCAGTTCTTC. Its protein is CASTPGGGNEQFF.